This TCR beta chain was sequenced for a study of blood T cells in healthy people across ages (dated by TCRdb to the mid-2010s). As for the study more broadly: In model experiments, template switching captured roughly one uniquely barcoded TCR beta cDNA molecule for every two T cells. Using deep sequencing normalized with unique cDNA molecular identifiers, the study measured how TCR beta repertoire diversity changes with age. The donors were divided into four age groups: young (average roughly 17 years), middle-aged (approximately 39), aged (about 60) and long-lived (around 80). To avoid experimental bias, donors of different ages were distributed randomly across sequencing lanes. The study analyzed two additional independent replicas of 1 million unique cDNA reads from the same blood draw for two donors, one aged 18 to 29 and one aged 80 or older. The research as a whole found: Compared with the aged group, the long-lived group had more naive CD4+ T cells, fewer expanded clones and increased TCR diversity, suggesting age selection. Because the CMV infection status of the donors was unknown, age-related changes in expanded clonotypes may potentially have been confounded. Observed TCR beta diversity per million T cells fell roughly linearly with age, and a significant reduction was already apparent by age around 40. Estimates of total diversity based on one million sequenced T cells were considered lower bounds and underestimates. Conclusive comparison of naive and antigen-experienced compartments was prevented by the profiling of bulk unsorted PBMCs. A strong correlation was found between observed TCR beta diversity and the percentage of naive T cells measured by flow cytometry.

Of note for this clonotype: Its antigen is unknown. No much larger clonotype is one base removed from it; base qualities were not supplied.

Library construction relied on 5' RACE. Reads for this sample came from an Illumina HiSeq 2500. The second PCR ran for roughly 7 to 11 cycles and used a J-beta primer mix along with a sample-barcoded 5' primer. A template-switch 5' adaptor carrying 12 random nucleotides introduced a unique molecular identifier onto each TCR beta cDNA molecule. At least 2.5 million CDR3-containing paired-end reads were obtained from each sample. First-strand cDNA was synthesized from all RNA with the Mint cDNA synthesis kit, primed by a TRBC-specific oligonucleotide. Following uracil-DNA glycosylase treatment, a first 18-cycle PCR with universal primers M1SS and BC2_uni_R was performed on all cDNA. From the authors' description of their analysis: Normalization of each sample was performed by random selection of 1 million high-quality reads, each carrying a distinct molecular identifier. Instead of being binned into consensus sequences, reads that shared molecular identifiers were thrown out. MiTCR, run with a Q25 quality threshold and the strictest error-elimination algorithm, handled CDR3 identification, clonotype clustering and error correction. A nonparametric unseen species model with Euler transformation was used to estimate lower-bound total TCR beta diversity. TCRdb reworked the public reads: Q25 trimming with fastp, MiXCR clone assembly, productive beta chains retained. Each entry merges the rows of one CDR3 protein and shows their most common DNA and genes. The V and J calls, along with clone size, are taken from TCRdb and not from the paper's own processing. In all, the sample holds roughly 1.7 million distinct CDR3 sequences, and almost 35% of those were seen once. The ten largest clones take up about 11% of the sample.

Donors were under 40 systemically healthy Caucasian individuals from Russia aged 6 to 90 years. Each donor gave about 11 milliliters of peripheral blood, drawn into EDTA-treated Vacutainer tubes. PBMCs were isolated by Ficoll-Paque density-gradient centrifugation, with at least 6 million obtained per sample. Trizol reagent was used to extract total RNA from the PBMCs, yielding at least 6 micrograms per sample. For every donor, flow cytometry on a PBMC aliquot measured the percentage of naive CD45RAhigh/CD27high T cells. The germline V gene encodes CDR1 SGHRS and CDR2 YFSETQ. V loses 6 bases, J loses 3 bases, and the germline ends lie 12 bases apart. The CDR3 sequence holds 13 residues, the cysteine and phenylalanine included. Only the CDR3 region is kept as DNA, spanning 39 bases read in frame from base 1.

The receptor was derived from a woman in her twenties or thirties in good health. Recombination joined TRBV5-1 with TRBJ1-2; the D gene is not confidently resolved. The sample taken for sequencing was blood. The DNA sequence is TGCGCCAGCAATAATGACTCCCACTATGGCTACACCTTC. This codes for CASNNDSHYGYTF.